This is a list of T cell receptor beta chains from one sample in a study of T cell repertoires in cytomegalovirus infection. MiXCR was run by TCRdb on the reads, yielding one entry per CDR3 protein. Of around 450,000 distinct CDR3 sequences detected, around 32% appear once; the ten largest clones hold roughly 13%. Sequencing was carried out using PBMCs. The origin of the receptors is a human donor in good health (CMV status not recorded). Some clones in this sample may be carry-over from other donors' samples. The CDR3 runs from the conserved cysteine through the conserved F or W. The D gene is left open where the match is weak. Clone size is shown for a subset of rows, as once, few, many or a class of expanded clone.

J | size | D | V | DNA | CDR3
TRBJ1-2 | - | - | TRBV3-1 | TGTGCCAGCAGCCAAGACGGAGGAGCAGTCTATGGCTACACCTTC | CASSQDGGAVYGYTF
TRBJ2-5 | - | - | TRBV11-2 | TGTGCCAGCAGCCGGGCGGGCCTTGAACAGACCCAGTACTTC | CASSRAGLEQTQYF
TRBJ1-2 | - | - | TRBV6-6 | TGTGCCAGCAGTTACTCGCCGGGGAAAAAAGACTATGGCTACACCTTC | CASSYSPGKKDYGYTF
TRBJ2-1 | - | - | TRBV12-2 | TGTGCAAGTCGCGAAGAGGGGCCGGGACTCCAAGACTCCTACAATGAGCAGTTCTTC | CASREEGPGLQDSYNEQFF
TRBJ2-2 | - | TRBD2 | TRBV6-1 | TGTGCCAGCAGCCCCCCCTCGGGACTAGCGGGTATAAACACCGGGGAGCTGTTTTTT | CASSPPSGLAGINTGELFF
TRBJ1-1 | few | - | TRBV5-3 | TGTGCCAGCAGCTTGTTAAGCACTGAAGCTTTCTTT | CASSLLSTEAFF
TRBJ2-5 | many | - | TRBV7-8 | TGTGCCAGCAGCCTCTCTGCAGAGACCCAGTACTTC | CASSLSAETQYF
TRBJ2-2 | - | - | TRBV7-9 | TGTGCCAGCAGCCCGCTAAGGGATCGGAACACCGGGGAGCTGTTTTTT | CASSPLRDRNTGELFF
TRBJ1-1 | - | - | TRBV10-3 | TGTGCCATCAGTGGGGAGGTAAGTGGCACTGAAGCTTTCTTT | CAISGEVSGTEAFF
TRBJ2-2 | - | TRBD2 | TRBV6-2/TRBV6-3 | TGTGCCAGCAGTTACCCCGTGGGTAGCGGGGAAACCGGGGAGCTGTTTTTT | CASSYPVGSGETGELFF
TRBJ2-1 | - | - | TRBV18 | TGTGCCAGCTCCCCGGGACTGTTGGATGAGCAGTTCTTC | CASSPGLLDEQFF
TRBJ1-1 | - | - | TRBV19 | TGTGCCAGTAGTATAATGTCAGGGAACACTGAAGCTTTCTTT | CASSIMSGNTEAFF
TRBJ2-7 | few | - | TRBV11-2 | TGTGCCAGCAGCTTAGACCCACTCTACGAGCAGTACTTC | CASSLDPLYEQYF
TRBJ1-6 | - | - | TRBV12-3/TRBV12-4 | TGTGCCGGCAGTTTCGGCAGGAATGGTTCACCCCCCCACTTT | CAGSFGRNGSPPHF
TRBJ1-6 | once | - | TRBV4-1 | TGCGCCAGCAGCCAATTCTGGAATTCACCCCTCCAATTT | CASSQFWNSPLQF
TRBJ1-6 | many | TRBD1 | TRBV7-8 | TGTGCCAGCAGTCCTTTAGACAGGGTGGATTCACCCCTCCACTTT | CASSPLDRVDSPLHF
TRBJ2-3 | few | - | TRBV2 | TGTGCCAGCAGTGAGGGTGGGATTCCCACAGATACGCAGTATTTT | CASSEGGIPTDTQYF
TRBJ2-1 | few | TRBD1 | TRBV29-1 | TGCAGCGTTAAAGGGGACAGCAGGGGAATCAGCAACAATGAGCAGTTCTTC | CSVKGDSRGISNNEQFF
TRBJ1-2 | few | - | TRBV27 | TGTGCCAGCAGTTTAGTGGAGGGCTATGGCTACACCTTC | CASSLVEGYGYTF
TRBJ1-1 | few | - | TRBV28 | TGTGCCACCGCCGGGTGGGCCACTGAAGCTTTCTTT | CATAGWATEAFF
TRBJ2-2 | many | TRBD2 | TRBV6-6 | TGTGCCAGCAGTCTGGGACTAGCGGGTACCGGGGAGCTGTTTTTT | CASSLGLAGTGELFF
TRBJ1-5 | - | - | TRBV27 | TGTGCCAGCAGTTTATCCGCCATGGCGTCCCAGCATTTT | CASSLSAMASQHF
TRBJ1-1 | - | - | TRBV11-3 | TGTGCCAGCAGCTTAAAATCGAACACTGAAGCTTTCTTT | CASSLKSNTEAFF
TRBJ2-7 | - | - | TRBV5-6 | TGTGCCAGCAGCCGGTGGACCCAGGGGCGGGTATACGAGCAGTACTTC | CASSRWTQGRVYEQYF
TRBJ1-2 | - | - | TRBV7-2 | TGTGCCGTGAGGGGATTGGGCGGCTACACCTTC | CAVRGLGGYTF
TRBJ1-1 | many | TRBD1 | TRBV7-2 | TGTGCCAGCCTTCCAGGGGGGGGCATGAACACTGAAGCTTTCTTT | CASLPGGGMNTEAFF
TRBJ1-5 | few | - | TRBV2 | TGTGCCAGCAGTGCCGGAGGGGAGGATCAGCCCCAGCATTTT | CASSAGGEDQPQHF
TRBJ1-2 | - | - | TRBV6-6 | TGTGCCAGCAGGGGGAAAGGATCAAACTATGGCTACACCTTC | CASRGKGSNYGYTF
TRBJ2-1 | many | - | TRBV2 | TGTGCCAGCAGTACCCAAGGAGTCGGTTACAATGAGCAGTTCTTC | CASSTQGVGYNEQFF
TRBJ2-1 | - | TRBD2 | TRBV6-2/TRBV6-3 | TGTGCCACGAACTACCGGACTAGCGGAAAGGGAGAGCAGTTCTTC | CATNYRTSGKGEQFF
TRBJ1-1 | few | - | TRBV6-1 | TGTGCCAGCAGTGAATGGACAGTGAACACTGAAGCTTTCTTT | CASSEWTVNTEAFF
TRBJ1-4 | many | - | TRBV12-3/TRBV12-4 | TGTGCCAGCAATCTCGGGGGGGCCGATGAAAAACTGTTTTTT | CASNLGGADEKLFF
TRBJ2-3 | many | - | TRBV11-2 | TGTGCCAGCAGCTATCAATTCGGGGGAAATACGCAGTATTTT | CASSYQFGGNTQYF